Sequencing of this TCR beta chain was carried out in a study of CD8 T cells in ankylosing spondylitis. The study, taken as a whole, reports: Disease-linked clones reportedly showed significant enrichment in matched ankylosing spondylitis synovial fluid.

This CDR3 comprises 13 residues. Trimming at V came to 5 bases and at J to 3 bases, leaving 4 bases not matched to a gene. CDR1 and CDR2 from the germline V gene are SGHTA and FQGNSA. Making the TCR beta libraries involved quantitative 5'-RACE with molecular barcodes. TCRdb fed the 5' RACE reads into MiXCR, producing one record per CDR3 protein. The sample shows about 250,000 distinct CDR3 sequences, under 8.5% of them seen only once. This clonotype was seen many times. No antigen is known for it. The chain has TRBV7-2 and TRBJ2-7, with TRBD2 identical over 7 bases. The source is a female donor with ankylosing spondylitis or in good health (not recorded which). The specimen was blood, either unsorted or a sorted T cell fraction (not recorded which). This chain's CDR3 is CASSRDYLYEQYF. CDR3 sequence (DNA): TGTGCCAGCAGCCGGGACTACCTCTACGAGCAGTACTTC.